These 24 T cell receptor beta chains were all obtained from the same sample, sequenced in a study of blood T cell repertoires in COVID-19. Method: immunoSEQ multiplex PCR; TCRdb's copy keeps in-frame clones and lacks some. Of over 25,000 clones in the sample, almost 85% were seen once. Sequencing was performed on peripheral blood. These receptors were obtained from an elderly man with active COVID-19.

The chain couples TRBV6-2 or TRBV6-3 to TRBJ2-1, with D uncertain. Between the trimmed V and J ends, which lost 1 base and 0 bases, there was a span of 7 bases. CDR1 and CDR2 (germline): MNHEY, SVGEGT. The CDR3 has 15 amino acids. The DNA for the CDR3 is TGTGCCAGCAGTTACTACGCGAGCTCCTACAATGAGCAGTTCTTC. Translating gives CASSYYASSYNEQFF.

In nucleotides, the CDR3 is TGCGCCAGCACCCAGGGGGAGTCCCAGCCCCAGCATTTT. Its translation: CASTQGESQPQHF. V usage is TRBV5-1 and J usage is TRBJ1-5, with TRBD1 identical over 7 bases. Trimming cost V 6 bases and J 7 bases; bases outside gene matches: 7. Germline V lookup: CDR1 SGHRS, CDR2 YFSETQ. This CDR3 is 13 amino acids long.

The J gene is TRBJ2-1, the V gene TRBV15; 7 bases fit TRBD2. Germline values: CDR1 LNHNV, CDR2 YYDKDF (reference sequence). CDR3 size: 14 residues. The J segment lost 3 bases and the V segment lost 9 bases, leaving 8 bases of the junction unmatched. This CDR3 is CATSRGRNYNEQFF. In nucleotides, the CDR3 is TGTGCCACGTCGCGGGGGAGGAACTACAATGAGCAGTTCTTC.

The chain joins TRBV3-1 (or the pseudogene TRBV3-2) to TRBJ1-6; TRBD1 agrees at 9 bases. The V and J ends lost 0 bases and 1 base, in that order; junction bases with no gene match: 4. Germline V gene lookup returns CDR1 LGHDT and CDR2 YNNKEL (reference sequence). CDR3 length: 18 amino acids. The DNA for the CDR3 is TGTGCCAGCAGCCAAGATATGGGACAGGGTTCCTATAATTCACCCCTCCACTTT. This sequence encodes CASSQDMGQGSYNSPLHF.

The DNA of the CDR3 is TGTGCCTGGAGTGTTCACAGGGGGCAAGAGCAGTACTTC. This sequence encodes CAWSVHRGQEQYF. The V and J genes are TRBV30 and TRBJ2-7; 9 nucleotides agree with TRBD1. Germline-derived CDR1 and CDR2 are GTSNPN and SVGIG (reference sequence). After removal of 0 bases from V and 7 bases from J, the junction contained 4 bases not matched to a gene. The CDR3 sequence is 13 residues long.

This chain links TRBV19 with TRBJ2-7; D gene uncertain. The CDR3 length is 13 residues. Between the trimmed V and J ends, which lost 1 base and 0 bases, there was a span of 4 bases. Germline CDR1 is LNHDA and CDR2 is SQIVND (reference sequence). The CDR3 region has the DNA TGTGCCAGTAGTATAGGTCACTCCTACGAGCAGTACTTC. It translates to CASSIGHSYEQYF. Combining the CDR3 with reference TRBV19 and TRBJ2-7 gives the whole variable domain DGGITQSPKYLFRKEGQNVTLSCEQNLNHDAMYWYRQDPGQGLRLIYYSQIVNDFQKGDIAEGYSVSREKKESFPLTVTSAQKNPTAFYLCASSIGHSYEQYFGPGTRLTVT.

This sequence joins TRBV2 and TRBJ2-7; no definite D call. The CDR3 sequence is 14 residues long. CDR1 is SNHLY, CDR2 FYNNEI, per germline. Between the trimmed V and J ends, which lost 6 bases and 0 bases, there was a span of 12 bases. The CDR3 DNA sequence: TGTGCCAGCAGCTTTGATAGAGACTCCTACGAGCAGTACTTC. Translation: CASSFDRDSYEQYF. Variable domain in full (rest from reference TRBV2 and TRBJ2-7): EPEVTQTPSHQVTQMGQEVILRCVPISNHLYFYWYRQILGQKVEFLVSFYNNEISEKSEIFDDQFSVERPDGSNFTLKIRSTKLEDSAMYFCASSFDRDSYEQYFGPGTRLTVT.

The chain employs TRBV19 and TRBJ1-2; maybe TRBD1 (5 bases). V gave up 3 bases and J gave up 4 bases, with 12 bases separating them. Germline values: CDR1 LNHDA, CDR2 SQIVND (reference sequence). The CDR3 consists of 14 residues. The CDR3 protein is CASSMDGAAYGYTF. In DNA form, the CDR3 reads TGTGCCAGTAGTATGGATGGGGCGGCCTATGGCTACACCTTC.

The rearrangement joins TRBV2 to TRBJ2-1; 12 positions agree with TRBD2. The CDR3 loop spans 18 amino acids. Germline CDR1 reads SNHLY; CDR2 reads FYNNEI. J lost 5 bases, V lost 0 bases, and 8 bases had no gene match. Here the CDR3 DNA reads TGTGCCAGCAGTGAAGCGGTATCGACTAGCGGGGGAGACAATGAGCAGTTCTTC. Translation gives CASSEAVSTSGGDNEQFF.

Of note for this clone: The germline gene is not matched at one end of the junction; a read error may be the cause. The chain uses TRBV10-3 and TRBJ2-4; 7 bases are shared with TRBD1. This CDR3 has 12 amino acids. CDR1 and CDR2 from the germline V gene are ENHRY and SYGVKD. CDR3 bases: TGTACCATCAGTTTACAGGGGAACATTCAGTACTTC. Protein: CTISLQGNIQYF.

The gene calls are TRBV30 and TRBJ1-1, with D maybe TRBD1 (6 bases). The CDR3 is made up of 12 amino acids. With 5 bases removed from V and 3 bases from J, the gap between germline ends came to 10 bases. Germline lookup yields CDR1 GTSNPN and CDR2 SVGIG (reference sequence). In nucleotides, the CDR3 is TGTGCCTGGGGCCACAGGGACACTGAAGCTTTCTTT. It translates to CAWGHRDTEAFF.

This clone occurred a few times. CDR3 bases: TGTGCCAGCAGCGTAGGGGGGGTCAGTGGAAACACCATATATTTT. Residues: CASSVGGVSGNTIYF. The V and J genes are TRBV9 and TRBJ1-3, with D perhaps TRBD1 (5 bases). This CDR3 spans 15 amino acids. Looked up from germline, CDR1 is SGDLS and CDR2 is YYNGEE. V was clipped by 0 bases and J by 3 bases, with 10 bases between them.

The CDR3 DNA follows: TGCGCCAGCAGTGAGTCGTTGGGGGGCTCCTACGAGCAGTACTTC. It is translated as CASSESLGGSYEQYF. This sequence joins TRBV10-1 and TRBJ2-7; a possible D gene is TRBD2 (6 bases). Deletions cut 0 bases from V and 0 bases from J, with 9 bases between. The CDR3 sequence is 15 residues long. The germline V gene has CDR1 WNHNN and CDR2 SYGVQD (reference sequence).

The V and J genes are TRBV24-1 and TRBJ2-7; maybe TRBD1 (5 bases). Trimming shortened V by 9 bases and J by 3 bases, and 20 bases separated the two germline ends. The germline V gene has CDR1 KGHDR and CDR2 SFDVKD. The CDR3 length is 15 residues. This CDR3 is CATDVLQGSNYEQYF. The CDR3 DNA is TGTGCCACCGATGTGTTGCAGGGCAGCAACTACGAGCAGTACTTC.

This clone was recorded once. Here the CDR3 reads CASSQGVAEYYEQYF. CDR3 nucleotide sequence: TGTGCCAGCAGCCAAGGGGTAGCGGAGTACTACGAGCAGTACTTC. The V and J genes are TRBV3-1 (or the pseudogene TRBV3-2) and TRBJ2-7, with D possibly TRBD2 on 6 matching bases. Per germline, CDR1 LGHDT and CDR2 YNNKEL (reference sequence). This CDR3 comprises 15 residues. V was cut by 1 base and J by 3 bases, with 13 bases left in between.

V usage is TRBV18 and J usage is TRBJ2-7; D not certain. Germline CDR1 and CDR2: KGHSH and LQKENI. V was shortened by 2 bases and J by 3 bases, with 26 bases between the two germline ends. This CDR3 spans 19 amino acids. The CDR3 DNA follows: TGTGCCAGCTCACCATTAGATCCAGGAAGTGACCCACGAGTCTACGAGCAGTACTTC. It specifies CASSPLDPGSDPRVYEQYF.

The chain uses TRBV5-1 and TRBJ1-3; D ambiguous. V lost 3 bases and J lost 4, with 8 bases in between. Germline CDR1 SGHRS, CDR2 YFSETQ. CDR3 length: 13 amino acids. Here the CDR3 DNA reads TGCGCCAGCAGCTCGAGCATGGGAAACACCATATATTTT. Its protein is CASSSSMGNTIYF.

This rearrangement joins TRBV5-1 to TRBJ2-5; 10 bases line up with TRBD1. Looked up from germline, CDR1 is SGHRS and CDR2 is YFSETQ. This CDR3 has 14 amino acids. Trimming cost V 1 base and J 5 bases; bases outside gene matches: 2. Written as DNA, the CDR3 is TGCGCCAGCAGCTTGCCGGGACAGGGGGAGACCCAGTACTTC. Translating gives CASSLPGQGETQYF. The variable domain in full, completed from reference TRBV5-1 and TRBJ2-5, reads KAGVTQTPRYLIKTRGQQVTLSCSPISGHRSVSWYQQTPGQGLQFLFEYFSETQRNKGNFPGRFSGRQFSNSRSEMNVSTLELGDSALYLCASSLPGQGETQYFGPGTRLLVL.

CDR3 region: CSAADRNIQYF. CDR3 sequence (DNA): TGCAGTGCGGCGGACAGGAACATTCAGTACTTC. The chain couples TRBV20-1 to TRBJ2-4; 7 bases map to TRBD1. Germline V gene lookup returns CDR1 DFQATT and CDR2 SNEGSKA (reference sequence). The CDR3 totals 11 residues. The J segment lost 7 bases and the V segment lost 6 bases, leaving 3 bases of the junction unmatched.

V and J are TRBV6-1 and TRBJ1-6; 8 bases line up with TRBD1. The CDR3 consists of 15 residues. V gave up 3 bases and J gave up 10 bases; unmatched junction bases: 8. CDR1 is MNHNS, CDR2 SASEGT, per germline. The CDR3 loop is CASSDQGAMGSPLHF. The DNA of the CDR3 is TGTGCCAGCAGTGACCAGGGGGCTATGGGATCACCCCTCCACTTT.

The CDR3 DNA follows: TGTGCCAGCAGTCAGGACAGGGCTAACTATGGCTACACCTTC. It is translated as CASSQDRANYGYTF. J is TRBJ1-2 and V is TRBV27; 8 nucleotides line up with TRBD1. This CDR3 is built from 14 residues. Germline V CDR1 and CDR2: MNHEY, SMNVEV (reference sequence). The ends lost 5 bases at V and 0 bases at J; junction bases unmatched: 2.

V and J are TRBV15 and TRBJ2-1, with no clear D. The CDR3 loop spans 16 amino acids. Between the trimmed V and J ends, which lost 0 bases and 0 bases, there was a span of 9 bases. CDR1 is LNHNV, CDR2 YYDKDF, per germline (reference sequence). The CDR3 region has the DNA TGTGCCACCAGCAGAGATCGCGGAAGCTCCTACAATGAGCAGTTCTTC. Protein sequence: CATSRDRGSSYNEQFF.

The rearrangement links TRBV15 to TRBJ2-3; no definite D call. In germline, CDR1 is LNHNV, CDR2 YYDKDF (reference sequence). Trimming took 4 bases from V and 2 from J, leaving 13 bases between them. The CDR3 loop spans 15 amino acids. Written as DNA, the CDR3 is TGTGCCACCAGCATAAGCTCTACCCCCACAGATACGCAGTATTTT. As protein: CATSISSTPTDTQYF.

The chain is built from TRBV24-1 and TRBJ2-2; 7 nucleotides line up with TRBD2. Germline V gene lookup returns CDR1 KGHDR and CDR2 SFDVKD. Trimming removed 5 bases from V and 5 bases from J; junction bases left unmatched: 7. The CDR3 covers 15 residues. CDR3 protein: CATSATTGGTGELFF. The DNA for the CDR3 is TGTGCCACCAGTGCCACTACCGGGGGGACCGGGGAGCTGTTTTTT.